This T cell receptor (beta chain) is drawn from a study of T-cell reconstitution after alpha-beta-depleted transplantation in children. TCRbeta library preparation incorporated unique molecular identifiers. TCRdb re-called the PCR reads through MiXCR, storing one row per CDR3 protein. The profile shows hundreds of thousands of distinct CDR3 sequences, around a tenth of them singletons. The V segment lost 4 bases and the J segment 4 bases; nucleotides outside the gene matches: 3. The CDR3 runs 13 residues. Per the germline V gene, CDR1 is MNHEY and CDR2 is SVGEGT. Study results and limitations: Several hundred expanded graft clones reportedly gave rise to the alpha-beta T cells present about two months after transplant. Diversity and T-cell counts at one year after transplant derived mostly from new T cells. Day-60 TCRbeta diversity that was high in some patients was derived from surviving recipient T cells and thymic progenitors.

To note about this clonotype: Its antigen is as yet unknown.

The receptor's source is a male patient between 2 and 15 years old who had a stem cell transplant for chronic granulomatous disease, so the T cells may come from the graft donor. Sequencing was performed on peripheral blood, taken 180 days after TCRalphabeta/CD19-depleted stem cell transplant. This sequence joins TRBV6-2 or TRBV6-3 and TRBJ1-2; TRBD1 aligns across 7 bases. CDR3 amino acids: CASSWTGSYGYTF. The CDR3 bases are TGTGCCAGCAGTTGGACAGGATCCTATGGCTACACCTTC.